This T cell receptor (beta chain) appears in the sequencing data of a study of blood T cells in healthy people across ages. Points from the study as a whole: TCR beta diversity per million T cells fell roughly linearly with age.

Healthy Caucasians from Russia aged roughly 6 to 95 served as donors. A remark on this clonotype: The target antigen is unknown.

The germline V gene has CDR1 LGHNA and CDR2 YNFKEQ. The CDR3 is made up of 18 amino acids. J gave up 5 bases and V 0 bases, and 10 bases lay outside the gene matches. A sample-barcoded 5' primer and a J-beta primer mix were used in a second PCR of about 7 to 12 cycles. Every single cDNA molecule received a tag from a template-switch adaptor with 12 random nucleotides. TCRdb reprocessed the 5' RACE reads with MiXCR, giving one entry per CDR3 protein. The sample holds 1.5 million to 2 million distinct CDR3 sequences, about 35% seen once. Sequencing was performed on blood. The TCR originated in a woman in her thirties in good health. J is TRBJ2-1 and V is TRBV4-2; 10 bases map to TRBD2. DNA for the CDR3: TGTGCCAGCAGCCAAGATTCCCTAGCGGGAGAAGGGGACAATGAGCAGTTCTTC. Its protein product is CASSQDSLAGEGDNEQFF.